The rows below give T cell receptor beta chains drawn from one sample of a study of early T cells in non-severe SARS-CoV-2 infection. TCRdb redid the calling of the 5' RACE reads with MiXCR, one entry per CDR3 protein. Seen here are tens of thousands of distinct CDR3 sequences, less than 7.5% observed once, and the top ten hold about 2.6%. The sequencing here drew on whole blood, taken at baseline. The receptors here all came from an adult who was a healthcare worker with PCR-confirmed SARS-CoV-2 infection or an uninfected control (not recorded which). Each CDR3 is given with its conserved first and last residue. Each record gives: J gene, V gene, CDR3 protein.

>TRBJ2-5|TRBV5-1
CASSLAFGGGGSYQETQYF
>TRBJ2-3|TRBV9
CASTRGTGRTQYF
>TRBJ1-1|TRBV29-1
CSVEGLPGTGVPEAFF
>TRBJ1-5|TRBV7-2
CASSIDGGNQPQHF
>TRBJ1-4|TRBV4-3
CASSRASGANYNEKLFF
>TRBJ2-7|TRBV9
CASSVANSYPYEQYF
>TRBJ1-4|TRBV28
CASSRPSASGREKLFF
>TRBJ1-6|TRBV12-5
CASGKGGYSPLHF
>TRBJ2-7|TRBV7-9
CASSDHLYEQYF
>TRBJ2-5|TRBV7-2
CASGGGRGTQYF
>TRBJ2-5|TRBV7-2
CASSRDRQETQYF
>TRBJ1-1|TRBV5-1
CASSLQLEAFF
>TRBJ1-1|TRBV2
CASSEERNTEAFF
>TRBJ2-2|TRBV19
CASSIKGTGNTGELFF
>TRBJ2-7|TRBV4-3
CASSQDPSTGRYEQYF
>TRBJ2-1|TRBV29-1
CSVGGYNEQFF
>TRBJ1-1|TRBV18
CASSTGYDTEVFF
>TRBJ1-1|TRBV20-1
CSATSSGNEAFF
>TRBJ1-1|TRBV20-1
CSARPSGNTEAFF
>TRBJ2-1|TRBV7-9
CASSPSGFSYNEQFF
>TRBJ1-2|TRBV7-9
CASSLRDNLINYGYTF
>TRBJ2-1|TRBV28
CASSPPLGQGVRNEQFF
>TRBJ2-3|TRBV7-2
CASSLTSGGYTDTQYF
>TRBJ1-1|TRBV28
CASRTGTGVNTEAFF
>TRBJ2-7|TRBV20-1
CSARSQTGEQYF
>TRBJ1-2|TRBV27
CATSRGTGGYTF
>TRBJ2-2|TRBV5-4
CASSHNRGNTGELFF
>TRBJ2-7|TRBV5-4
CASSLAGRVYEQYF